Below, 6 T cell receptor beta chains from the same sample are listed, as sequenced in a study of shared T cell receptors in the human thymus. Some clones are missing from TCRdb's copy, which holds only in-frame ones; the method was immunoSEQ multiplex PCR. The sample lists 640,000 or so clones, over 75% occurring once. The sample was also linked to a second study, of human thymus T cells.

The source material was thymocytes. The receptors derive from a boy under two years old with a congenital heart defect.

The chain links TRBV30 to TRBJ2-5; 12 positions match TRBD1. There are 17 residues in the CDR3. V lost 2 bases and J lost 4; bases outside the gene matches: 11. The germline V gene encodes CDR1 GTSNPN and CDR2 SVGIG (reference sequence). The CDR3: CAWSMGTGQGAGETQYF. The CDR3, as DNA: TGTGCCTGGAGTATGGGGACGGGACAGGGGGCTGGAGAGACCCAGTACTTC.

The sample holds a few counts of this clone. The rearrangement links TRBV29-1 to TRBJ2-1; 10 bases agree with TRBD2. This CDR3 is 13 amino acids long. CDR1 is SQVTM, CDR2 ANQGSEA, per germline. The ends lost 5 bases at V and 4 bases at J; junction bases unmatched: 2. This chain's CDR3 is CSVIAGGYNEQFF. As DNA, the CDR3 is TGCAGCGTTATAGCGGGAGGATACAATGAGCAGTTCTTC.

The rearrangement joins TRBV5-6 to TRBJ2-7; 8 bases fit TRBD1. The CDR3 runs to 14 residues. Germline V gives CDR1 SGHDT, CDR2 YYEEEE. The V gene end was trimmed by 2 bases and the J gene end by 4 bases; junction bases not matched to a gene: 5. The CDR3 protein is CASSFRDRRYEQYF. The DNA for the CDR3 is TGTGCCAGCAGCTTCCGGGACAGGAGGTACGAGCAGTACTTC.

The V call is TRBV30, the J call TRBJ1-1; no clear D gene. The CDR3 has 13 amino acids. Germline CDR1 GTSNPN, CDR2 SVGIG (reference sequence). V lost 0 bases, J lost 1 base, and 6 bases lay in between. Here the CDR3 reads CAWSVHWNTEAFF. As DNA, the CDR3 is TGTGCCTGGAGTGTACATTGGAACACTGAAGCTTTCTTT.

V and J are TRBV4-3 and TRBJ2-5; 12 bases fit TRBD2. Losses at the gene ends were 0 bases for V and 4 bases for J; bases not matched to a gene: 12. Germline CDR1 LGHNA, CDR2 YSLEER. CDR3 length equals 19 residues. The CDR3 DNA reads TGCGCCAGCAGCCAAGAATATGCTAGCGGGGGGGGCCAGGGAGAGACCCAGTACTTC. Protein product: CASSQEYASGGGQGETQYF.

V and J are TRBV12-5 and TRBJ1-3, with a weak D call TRBD1 (6 bases). With 6 bases removed from V and 0 bases from J, the gap between germline ends came to 21 bases. The CDR3 extends over 18 amino acids. Germline V gene data show CDR1 as LGHNT and CDR2 as FRNRAP. CDR3 loop: CASGPTSDSPLSGNTIYF. The CDR3 DNA follows: TGTGCTAGTGGCCCAACTTCGGACAGTCCTCTCTCTGGAAACACCATATATTTT.